Presented here are 4 T cell receptor beta chains from one specimen sequenced in a study of cytomegalovirus exposure and HLA in healthy donors. Amplification used 60 Vbeta primers and 13 Jbeta primers. Measured with immunoSEQ multiplex PCR; TCRdb has only the in-frame clones, and not every one. This sample has about 130,000 clones, with 77% found just once. Sequenced: PBMCs. The source is a male donor in good health and CMV-seronegative.

This clone was counted only a few times. The V call is TRBV19, the J call TRBJ1-1; D unresolved. V gave up 3 bases and J gave up 1 base, with 12 bases separating them. Germline V lookup: CDR1 LNHDA, CDR2 SQIVND (reference sequence). The CDR3 runs 15 residues. The CDR3 DNA reads TGTGCCAGTAGTATGTTTGGCTTTACGAACACTGAAGCTTTCTTT. Residues: CASSMFGFTNTEAFF.

This rearrangement joins TRBV4-1 to TRBJ2-7; 9 nucleotides match TRBD2. The CDR3 has 16 residues. Looked up from germline, CDR1 is MGHRA and CDR2 is YSYEKL. Trimming at V came to 1 base and at J to 0 bases, leaving 4 bases not matched to a gene. CDR3 loop: CASSQVAGANSYEQYF. The CDR3 nucleotides are TGCGCCAGCAGCCAAGTAGCGGGGGCCAACTCCTACGAGCAGTACTTC.

The table lists this clone with a few counts. This sequence joins TRBV7-6 and TRBJ2-5; possibly TRBD1 for D (6 bases). In germline, CDR1 is SGHVS, CDR2 FNYEAQ. The CDR3 covers 15 residues. Trimming shortened V by 5 bases and J by 4 bases, and 17 bases separated the two germline ends. The CDR3 DNA is TGTGCCAGCAGCCCCGGGACATTGGGCGCAGAGACCCAGTACTTC. Protein product: CASSPGTLGAETQYF.

V is TRBV11-3 and J is TRBJ2-2; 9 nucleotides align to TRBD2. The V gene end was trimmed by 0 bases and the J gene end by 0 bases; junction bases not matched to a gene: 2. This CDR3 spans 17 amino acids. The germline gives CDR1 SGHNT, CDR2 YENEEA. This CDR3 reads CASSLEAGGTNTGELFF. The CDR3 DNA sequence: TGTGCCAGCAGCTTAGAAGCGGGAGGCACGAACACCGGGGAGCTGTTTTTT.